This T cell receptor beta chain was documented in a study of CD8+ T cells in alopecia areata. Across the study: Treatment of the treated patients consisted of oral tofacitinib, 5 to 10 mg twice daily.

Sequencing relied on a cDNA template that was reverse transcribed from extracted RNA. Sequencing was performed with immunoSEQ multiplex PCR; in TCRdb, only in-frame clones are kept and a portion is missing. The sample holds 80,000 or so clones, 66% seen once. The treatment denotes: oral pan-JAK inhibitor, 5-10 mg twice daily. Germline V gene data show CDR1 as SGDLS and CDR2 as YYNGEE. This CDR3 has 18 residues. Trimming at V came to 3 bases and at J to 2 bases, leaving 15 bases not matched to a gene. This chain connects TRBV9 to TRBJ2-3; 7 nucleotides match TRBD2. This TCR was recovered from a human donor with alopecia areata. Sequenced material: CD8+ T cells sorted from blood, taken at week 24, from a patient treated with tofacitinib. Here the CDR3 DNA reads TGTGCCAGCAGCGACGCGACCTCTGGGACTACCAACACAGATACGCAGTATTTT. Its translation is CASSDATSGTTNTDTQYF.